The clone carrying this TCR beta chain showed up many times. TCRdb redid the calling of the RT-PCR reads with MiXCR, one entry per CDR3 protein. The sample carries 650,000 to 800,000 distinct CDR3 sequences, 14% recorded once. This TCR came from a female donor in good health, serving as a healthy control. The material sequenced was memory CD4+ T cells from blood.

The CDR3 sequence is CSATLTGVGYIQYF. For the CDR3, the DNA is TGCAGTGCAACGTTAACAGGGGTAGGCTACATTCAGTACTTC. The genes are TRBV20-1 and TRBJ2-4; 7 bases fit TRBD1. The J segment lost 8 bases and the V segment lost 6 bases, leaving 13 bases of the junction unmatched. The germline CDR1 and CDR2 sequences are DFQATT and SNEGSKA (reference sequence). This CDR3 contains 14 residues.